The sequence of this T cell receptor (beta chain) was determined in a study of identical twins. Each CDR3 protein gets one entry after TCRdb re-called the 5' RACE reads with MiXCR. Counted here are 510,000 or so distinct CDR3 sequences, approximately 14% occurring once; the ten biggest clones make up nearly 0.45%. V dropped 8 bases and J dropped 8 bases, with 10 bases sitting between them. Germline lookup yields CDR1 MGHDK and CDR2 SYGVNS. This CDR3 region has 12 residues. Points on this clonotype: Antigen unknown.

Study-wide results and caveats: Cross-sectional statistics underpinned the conclusions; the same donors were not followed. Invariant MAIT and iNKT cells may have partly biased zero-insertion analyses. Models, which agreed with sharing between unrelated individuals, nonetheless underestimated the out-of-frame TCR alpha sharing seen in monozygotic twins.

These same records also appear under a second study, on yellow fever vaccine responses in identical twins.

This receptor was obtained from a woman between 18 and 29 years old in good health. The sequencing input was CD4+ T cells sorted from blood. The genes are TRBV25-1 and TRBJ1-6; no reliable D call. CDR3 sequence reads: CASQAGYSPLHF. DNA of the CDR3: TGTGCCAGCCAAGCGGGGTATTCACCCCTCCACTTT.